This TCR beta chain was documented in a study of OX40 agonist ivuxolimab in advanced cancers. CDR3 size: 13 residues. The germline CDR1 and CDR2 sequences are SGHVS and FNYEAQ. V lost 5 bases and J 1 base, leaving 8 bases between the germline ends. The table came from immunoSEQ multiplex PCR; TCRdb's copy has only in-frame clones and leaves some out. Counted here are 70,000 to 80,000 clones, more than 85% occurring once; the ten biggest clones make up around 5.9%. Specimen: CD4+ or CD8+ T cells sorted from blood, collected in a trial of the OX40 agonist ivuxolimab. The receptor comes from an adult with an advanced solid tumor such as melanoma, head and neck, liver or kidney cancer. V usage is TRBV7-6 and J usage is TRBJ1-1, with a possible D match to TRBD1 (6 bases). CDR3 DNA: TGTGCCAGCAGCCCGGGGGCGAACACTGAAGCTTTCTTT. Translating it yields CASSPGANTEAFF.